The present T cell receptor beta chain was sequenced within a study of CD8+CD57+ T cells in acquired aplastic anemia. Study summary: The study obtained 9 million to 13 million reads on average for CD4+ cells from healthy donors.

The template used for profiling TCR beta VDJ and CDR3 was genomic DNA. A single record per CDR3 protein comes from TCRdb applying MiXCR to the reads. The table records about 130,000 distinct CDR3 sequences, more than 35% of them present only once. On this clonotype itself: The antigen remains unidentified. This CDR3 is missing its conserved last phenylalanine or tryptophan, likely due to a read error.

Study observations and caveats: Patients and controls shared nearly 30 CD8+ CDR3 sequences, highly expressed in patients.

CDR3 length equals 14 residues. Looked up from germline, CDR1 is DFQATT and CDR2 is SNEGSKA (reference sequence). Sample: sorted CD4+, CD8+, or CD8+CD57+ T cells (not recorded which) from PBMCs. This clonotype was obtained from a human donor in good health, serving as a control. The gene calls are TRBV20-1 and TRBJ2-5; weak D call: TRBD2 (7 bases). CDR3: CGAKEGGGPETQYL. CDR3 DNA sequence: TGCGGTGCTAAGGAGGGGGGGGGACCGGAGACCCAGTACCTC.